This paragraph reports one TCR beta chain. This table comes from immunoSEQ multiplex PCR, and its TCRdb copy is limited to in-frame clones, with some not included. The sample has 50,000 to 65,000 clones; around 85% are singletons. The germline V gene encodes CDR1 SGHDT and CDR2 YYEEEE. This CDR3 spans 16 amino acids. V shed 1 base and J shed 0 bases, with 11 bases lying between them. This sample stems from a study of blood T cell repertoires in COVID-19. This chain connects TRBV5-6 to TRBJ1-5, with D possibly being TRBD1 (5 bases). This TCR came from a human donor in a cohort sampled during active COVID-19. The material sequenced was peripheral blood. CDR3 protein: CASSLSTAYSNQPQHF. CDR3 in DNA: TGTGCCAGCAGCTTGTCGACAGCCTATAGCAATCAGCCCCAGCATTTT.